This TCR beta chain was profiled in a study of T-cell memory formation after mild COVID-19. MiXCR, applied by TCRdb to the 5' RACE reads, yields one record per CDR3 protein. The sample records 290,000 or so distinct CDR3 sequences, 15% to 20% being singletons. The CDR3 has 15 amino acids. Germline CDR1 and CDR2: LGHNA and YNFKEQ. With V trimmed by 4 bases and J by 6 bases, 8 bases remained unmatched. This clonotype has a handful of counts. Source material: PBMCs or a T cell subset sorted from them (not recorded which). This clonotype was obtained from a young man who had mild COVID-19 (a few samples of this study predate the infection). Cell type and time point are not known. V gene TRBV4-2 combines with J gene TRBJ2-1; 8 bases align to TRBD1. CDR3 sequence reads: CASSPLGDRSNEQFF. CDR3 DNA sequence: TGTGCCAGCAGCCCTTTAGGGGACAGGTCCAATGAGCAGTTCTTC.